A selection of T cell receptor beta chains follows, all from one sample in a study of blood T cells in healthy people across ages. In TCRdb, the 5' RACE reads were re-called with MiXCR into one record per CDR3 protein. Altogether fewer than 1 million distinct CDR3 sequences are present, approximately 44% being singletons, with the ten largest covering roughly 18%. Source material: blood. The receptors were gathered from a man between 60 and 75 years old in good health. The CDR3 runs from the conserved cysteine through the conserved F or W. The order of the fields is clone size, J gene, V gene, D gene, CDR3 length, CDR3 DNA, CDR3 protein. A D gene is named only where the DNA matches it firmly. Clone size is given for some rows only: seen once, a few or many times, or a class if the clone is expanded.

clone size: .; J gene: TRBJ2-1; V gene: TRBV24-1; D gene: .; CDR3 length: 13; CDR3 DNA: TGTGCCACCAGTGCGGGGTTTCCCAATGAGCAGTTCTTC; CDR3 protein: CATSAGFPNEQFF
clone size: .; J gene: TRBJ2-7; V gene: TRBV20-1; D gene: .; CDR3 length: 13; CDR3 DNA: TGCAGTGTACCTATACGGAGCTCCTACGAGCAGTACTTC; CDR3 protein: CSVPIRSSYEQYF
clone size: few; J gene: TRBJ1-2; V gene: TRBV4-3; D gene: .; CDR3 length: 15; CDR3 DNA: TGCGCCAGCAGCCAAGGTATCGGGACAATCTATGGCTACACCTTC; CDR3 protein: CASSQGIGTIYGYTF
clone size: .; J gene: TRBJ2-1; V gene: TRBV4-3; D gene: .; CDR3 length: 17; CDR3 DNA: TGCGCCAGCAGCCAAGAACCCGGCGTAGGCTCCTACAATGAGCAGTTCTTC; CDR3 protein: CASSQEPGVGSYNEQFF
clone size: .; J gene: TRBJ2-2; V gene: TRBV3-1; D gene: TRBD1; CDR3 length: 16; CDR3 DNA: TGTGCCAGCAGCCAGTCAGGGGGCGCGAACACCGGGGAGCTGTTTTTT; CDR3 protein: CASSQSGGANTGELFF
clone size: .; J gene: TRBJ1-5; V gene: TRBV3-1; D gene: .; CDR3 length: 15; CDR3 DNA: TGTGCCAGCAGTCAAGGCAGAAAGAGCAATCAGCCCCAGCATTTT; CDR3 protein: CASSQGRKSNQPQHF
clone size: few; J gene: TRBJ2-3; V gene: TRBV9; D gene: .; CDR3 length: 14; CDR3 DNA: TGTGCCAGCAGCGTTAGCGGCACGACAGATACGCAGTATTTT; CDR3 protein: CASSVSGTTDTQYF
clone size: .; J gene: TRBJ2-2; V gene: TRBV4-1; D gene: TRBD1; CDR3 length: 17; CDR3 DNA: TGCGCCAGCAGCCAAGACGAAGGAACAGGGGGCGTCGGGGAGCTGTTTTTT; CDR3 protein: CASSQDEGTGGVGELFF
clone size: few; J gene: TRBJ2-7; V gene: TRBV7-2; D gene: .; CDR3 length: 15; CDR3 DNA: TGTGCCAGCAGCCCTCGGCCGGGCCTCACCTACGAGCAGTACTTC; CDR3 protein: CASSPRPGLTYEQYF
clone size: .; J gene: TRBJ1-5; V gene: TRBV6-2/TRBV6-3; D gene: .; CDR3 length: 12; CDR3 DNA: TGTGCCAGCGGCTGGGCTGGTCAGCCCCAGCATTTT; CDR3 protein: CASGWAGQPQHF
clone size: few; J gene: TRBJ2-7; V gene: TRBV4-1; D gene: TRBD1; CDR3 length: 16; CDR3 DNA: TGCGCCAGCAGCCAAGAGGCGACAGGGGGGACGGGCGAGCAGTACTTC; CDR3 protein: CASSQEATGGTGEQYF
clone size: few; J gene: TRBJ1-4; V gene: TRBV18; D gene: .; CDR3 length: 12; CDR3 DNA: TGTGCCAGCTCAAGATTGGGTGAAAAACTGTTTTTT; CDR3 protein: CASSRLGEKLFF
clone size: .; J gene: TRBJ1-4; V gene: TRBV5-1; D gene: .; CDR3 length: 14; CDR3 DNA: TGCGCCAGCAGCTTGGGAGGGGACTATGAAAAACTGTTTTTT; CDR3 protein: CASSLGGDYEKLFF
clone size: .; J gene: TRBJ1-1; V gene: TRBV4-3; D gene: TRBD1; CDR3 length: 16; CDR3 DNA: TGCGCCAGCAGCCAAGCCCTCAGGGGGCCGTATACTGAAGCTTTCTTT; CDR3 protein: CASSQALRGPYTEAFF
clone size: .; J gene: TRBJ2-3; V gene: TRBV7-8; D gene: .; CDR3 length: 16; CDR3 DNA: TGTGCCAGCAGCTCCAGTTGGGGGCTCAGCACAGATACGCAGTATTTT; CDR3 protein: CASSSSWGLSTDTQYF
clone size: .; J gene: TRBJ1-2; V gene: TRBV5-6; D gene: .; CDR3 length: 12; CDR3 DNA: TGTGCCAGCAGCCAGGACCATTATGGCTACACCTTC; CDR3 protein: CASSQDHYGYTF
clone size: .; J gene: TRBJ1-3; V gene: TRBV27; D gene: .; CDR3 length: 14; CDR3 DNA: TGTGCCAGCAGTCCAAATATCCAGGGAAACACCATATATTTT; CDR3 protein: CASSPNIQGNTIYF
clone size: once; J gene: TRBJ2-4; V gene: TRBV9; D gene: .; CDR3 length: 16; CDR3 DNA: TGTGCCAGCAGCGTAGAAGCGGCGGGATCCAAAAACATTCAGTACTTC; CDR3 protein: CASSVEAAGSKNIQYF
clone size: .; J gene: TRBJ2-5; V gene: TRBV6-2/TRBV6-3; D gene: .; CDR3 length: 14; CDR3 DNA: TGTGCCAGCAGTTACGGCCAGTACCAAGAGACCCAGTACTTC; CDR3 protein: CASSYGQYQETQYF
clone size: .; J gene: TRBJ1-2; V gene: TRBV3-1; D gene: .; CDR3 length: 15; CDR3 DNA: TGTGCCAGCAGGCAAGGGCGGGGGCAAACCTATGGCTACACCTTC; CDR3 protein: CASRQGRGQTYGYTF
clone size: .; J gene: TRBJ1-1; V gene: TRBV6-5; D gene: TRBD1; CDR3 length: 14; CDR3 DNA: TGTGCCAGCAGTTACGCGACAGGGGACACTGAAGCTTTCTTT; CDR3 protein: CASSYATGDTEAFF
clone size: few; J gene: TRBJ2-1; V gene: TRBV10-3; D gene: .; CDR3 length: 12; CDR3 DNA: TGTGCCATCAGCGCGTCGGAATACGAGCAGTTCTTC; CDR3 protein: CAISASEYEQFF
clone size: .; J gene: TRBJ2-2; V gene: TRBV6-5; D gene: .; CDR3 length: 17; CDR3 DNA: TGTGCCAGCAGTTACTCGAAGGGGGGCAGAACTTCCGGGGAGCTGTTTTTT; CDR3 protein: CASSYSKGGRTSGELFF
clone size: .; J gene: TRBJ2-5; V gene: TRBV7-8; D gene: TRBD2; CDR3 length: 16; CDR3 DNA: TGTGCCAGCAGCCCAGCTAGCGGATCGGGGGGAGAGACCCAGTACTTC; CDR3 protein: CASSPASGSGGETQYF
clone size: .; J gene: TRBJ1-2; V gene: TRBV27; D gene: .; CDR3 length: 13; CDR3 DNA: TGTGCCAGCAGTTTAAGACAGTATGGTGGCTACACCTTC; CDR3 protein: CASSLRQYGGYTF
clone size: .; J gene: TRBJ2-5; V gene: TRBV7-9; D gene: .; CDR3 length: 14; CDR3 DNA: TGTGCCAGCAGCTTAAAGCAGGGTCAGGAGACCCAGTACTTC; CDR3 protein: CASSLKQGQETQYF
clone size: few; J gene: TRBJ1-2; V gene: TRBV14; D gene: TRBD1; CDR3 length: 15; CDR3 DNA: TGTGCCAGCAGCCAACTGCCAGGGGGCCACTATGGCTACACCTTC; CDR3 protein: CASSQLPGGHYGYTF
clone size: .; J gene: TRBJ2-1; V gene: TRBV2; D gene: .; CDR3 length: 14; CDR3 DNA: TGTGCCAGCAGCGGACGGGGGACCCAAGAGACCCAGTTCTTC; CDR3 protein: CASSGRGTQETQFF
clone size: few; J gene: TRBJ1-1; V gene: TRBV12-3/TRBV12-4; D gene: TRBD1; CDR3 length: 13; CDR3 DNA: TGTGCCAGCAGCATCGACAGGGGATTTCAAGCTTTCTTT; CDR3 protein: CASSIDRGFQAFF
clone size: once; J gene: TRBJ1-1; V gene: TRBV6-1; D gene: .; CDR3 length: 15; CDR3 DNA: TGTGCCAGCAATAGAGGGGTTGGGATGAACACTGAAGCTTTCTTT; CDR3 protein: CASNRGVGMNTEAFF
clone size: .; J gene: TRBJ2-3; V gene: TRBV7-8; D gene: .; CDR3 length: 17; CDR3 DNA: TGTGCCAGCACCTTCCCCCGAGGCCAGGGTAGCACAGATACGCAGTATTTT; CDR3 protein: CASTFPRGQGSTDTQYF